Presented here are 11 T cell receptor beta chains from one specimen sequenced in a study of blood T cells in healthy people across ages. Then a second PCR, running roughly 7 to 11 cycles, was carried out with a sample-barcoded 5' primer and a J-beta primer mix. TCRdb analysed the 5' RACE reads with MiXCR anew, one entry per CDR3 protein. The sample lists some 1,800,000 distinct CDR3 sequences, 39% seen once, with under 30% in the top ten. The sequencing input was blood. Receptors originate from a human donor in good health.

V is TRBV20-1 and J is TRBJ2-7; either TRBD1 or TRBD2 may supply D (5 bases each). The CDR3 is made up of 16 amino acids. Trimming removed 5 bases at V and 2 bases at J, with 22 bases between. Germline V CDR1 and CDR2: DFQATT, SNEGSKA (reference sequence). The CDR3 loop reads CSAPREYGADPYEQYF. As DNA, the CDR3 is TGCAGTGCTCCCAGGGAGTACGGGGCTGATCCCTACGAGCAGTACTTC.

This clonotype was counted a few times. CDR3 protein: CASSFPRGREAKNIQYF. CDR3 coding DNA: TGTGCCAGCAGCTTCCCCAGGGGGCGTGAGGCCAAAAACATTCAGTACTTC. The rearrangement links TRBV12-3 or TRBV12-4 to TRBJ2-4; TRBD1 aligns across 8 bases. V gave up 6 bases and J gave up 1 base; unmatched junction bases: 11. CDR3 length equals 17 residues.

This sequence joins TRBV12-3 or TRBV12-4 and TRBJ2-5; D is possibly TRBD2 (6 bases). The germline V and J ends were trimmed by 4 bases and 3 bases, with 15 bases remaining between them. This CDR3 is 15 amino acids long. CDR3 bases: TGTGCCAGCAGTTCGTGGACTGGCGGGGAAGAGACCCAGTACTTC. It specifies CASSSWTGGEETQYF.

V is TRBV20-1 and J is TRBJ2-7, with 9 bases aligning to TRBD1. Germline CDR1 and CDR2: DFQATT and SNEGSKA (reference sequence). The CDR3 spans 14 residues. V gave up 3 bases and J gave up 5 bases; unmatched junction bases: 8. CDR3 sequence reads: CSASRDRVPNEQYF. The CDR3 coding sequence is TGCAGTGCTAGCCGGGACAGGGTACCAAACGAGCAGTACTTC.

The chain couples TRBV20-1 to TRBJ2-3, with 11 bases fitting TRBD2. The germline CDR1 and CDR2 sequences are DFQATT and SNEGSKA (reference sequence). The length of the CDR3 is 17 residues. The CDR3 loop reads CSREWASGGIDTDTQYF. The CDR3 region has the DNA TGCAGCCGAGAGTGGGCTAGCGGGGGGATTGACACAGATACGCAGTATTTT.

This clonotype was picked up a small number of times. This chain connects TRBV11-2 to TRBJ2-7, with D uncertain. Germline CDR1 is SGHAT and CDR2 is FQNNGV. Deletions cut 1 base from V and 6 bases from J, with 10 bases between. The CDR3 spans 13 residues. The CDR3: CASSLADTTEQYF. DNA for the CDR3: TGTGCCAGCAGCTTAGCAGACACCACCGAGCAGTACTTC.

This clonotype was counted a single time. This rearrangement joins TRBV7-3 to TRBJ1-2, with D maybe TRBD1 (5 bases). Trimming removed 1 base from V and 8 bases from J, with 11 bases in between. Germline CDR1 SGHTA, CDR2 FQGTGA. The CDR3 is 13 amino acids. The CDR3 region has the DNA TGTGCCAGCAGCTTAAATGCGGGGGACGGCTACACCTTC. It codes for CASSLNAGDGYTF.

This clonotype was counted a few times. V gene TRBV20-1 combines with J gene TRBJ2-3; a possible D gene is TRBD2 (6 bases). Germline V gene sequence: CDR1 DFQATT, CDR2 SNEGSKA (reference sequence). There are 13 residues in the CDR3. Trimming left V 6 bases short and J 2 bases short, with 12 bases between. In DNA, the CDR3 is TGCAGTGCCCCCTGGGGGGTCACAGATACGCAGTATTTT. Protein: CSAPWGVTDTQYF.

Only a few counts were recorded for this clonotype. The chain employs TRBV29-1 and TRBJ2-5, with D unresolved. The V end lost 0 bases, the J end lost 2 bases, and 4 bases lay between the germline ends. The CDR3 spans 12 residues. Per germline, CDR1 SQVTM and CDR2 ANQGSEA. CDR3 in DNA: TGCAGCGTTGAAGAGAATCAAGAGACCCAGTACTTC. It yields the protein CSVEENQETQYF. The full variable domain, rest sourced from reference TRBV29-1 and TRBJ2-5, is SAVISQKPSRDICQRGTSLTIQCQVDSQVTMMFWYRQQPGQSLTLIATANQGSEATYESGFVIDKFPISRPNLTFSTLTVSNMSPEDSSIYLCSVEENQETQYFGPGTRLLVL.

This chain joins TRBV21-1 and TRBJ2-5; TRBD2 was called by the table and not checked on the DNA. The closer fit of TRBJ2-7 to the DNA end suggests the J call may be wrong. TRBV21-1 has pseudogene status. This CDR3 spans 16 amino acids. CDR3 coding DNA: TGTGCCAGCAGCAAGTTGAAGCGGGGGGTTCCCTACGAGCAGTACTTC. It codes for CASSKLKRGVPYEQYF.

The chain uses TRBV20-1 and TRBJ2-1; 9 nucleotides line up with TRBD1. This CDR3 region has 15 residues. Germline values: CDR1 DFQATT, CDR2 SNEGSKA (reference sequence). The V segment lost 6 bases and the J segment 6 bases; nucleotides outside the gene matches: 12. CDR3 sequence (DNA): TGCAGTGCGGTCCCCGCGGACAGGGGATTCAATGAGCAGTTCTTC. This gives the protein CSAVPADRGFNEQFF.